These 8 T cell receptor beta chains share one sample of origin, sequenced in a study of control samples from healthy donors and cancer patients (dated by TCRdb to 2019 to 2021). Libraries came from the immunoSEQ multiplex PCR assay. Imported from immuneACCESS, the table was reduced by TCRdb to in-frame sequences with V and J called. These copies leave out some clones; in studies compared against another copy, an unresolved V gene accounts for under half, and the cause of the remainder is not known. In this sample the table shows around 95,000 clones, over 75% of which occur a single time. The leading ten clones occupy more than 15% of the sample. Sequenced sample: blood. These receptors all stem from a woman aged 45 to 65 in good health.

This clone occurred a few times. This chain links TRBV30 with TRBJ1-2; TRBD1 might be the D (5 bases). Per the germline V gene, CDR1 is GTSNPN and CDR2 is SVGIG (reference sequence). The CDR3 sequence is 11 residues long. V lost 5 bases and J lost 7, with 11 bases in between. The CDR3 loop is CAWRGGAGYTF. CDR3 DNA sequence: TGTGCCTGGCGAGGTGGGGCTGGCTACACCTTC.

The rearrangement links TRBV7-6 to TRBJ2-1; 10 nucleotides align to TRBD2. Germline V gene data show CDR1 as SGHVS and CDR2 as FNYEAQ. Trimming at V came to 5 bases and at J to 0 bases, leaving 13 bases not matched to a gene. This CDR3 is 19 amino acids long. The CDR3 reads CASSPRPAGGGGSYNEQFF. The DNA of the CDR3 is TGTGCCAGCAGCCCCCGTCCAGCGGGAGGGGGCGGCTCCTACAATGAGCAGTTCTTC.

The CDR3 DNA follows: TGTGCCAGCAGCTTAGGTCGGGTCGGCGGGAGGAGGGTCAAAAACATTCAGTACTTC. Translating gives CASSLGRVGGRRVKNIQYF. The chain is built from TRBV11-2 and TRBJ2-4, with TRBD2 matching 8 bases. This CDR3 has 19 amino acids. Trimming removed 1 base from V and 3 bases from J; junction bases left unmatched: 14. The germline gives CDR1 SGHAT, CDR2 FQNNGV.

In its sample, this clone was seen once. The rearrangement uses TRBV7-5 and TRBJ2-3; the table's D call of TRBD2 was not tested on the DNA. TRBV7-5 is classified as a pseudogene. The CDR3 has 14 amino acids. CDR3 DNA sequence: TGTGTCAGAAGCTCCAGCGGACGGGCCGGGACGCAGTATTTT. This translates into CVRSSSGRAGTQYF.

The V gene is TRBV6-5, the J gene TRBJ2-7; TRBD1 aligns across 7 bases. Per germline, CDR1 MNHEY and CDR2 SVGAGI. Losses at the gene ends were 10 bases for V and 5 bases for J; bases not matched to a gene: 8. This CDR3 has 12 amino acids. CDR3 nucleotide sequence: TGTGCCAACCACCAGGGGGTAAACGAGCAGTACGTC. This codes for CANHQGVNEQYV.

V is TRBV6-2 or TRBV6-3 and J is TRBJ2-7; 11 bases align to TRBD2. The germline V gene encodes CDR1 MNHEY and CDR2 SVGEGT. Losses at the gene ends were 6 bases for V and 4 bases for J; bases not matched to a gene: 8. The CDR3 runs 15 residues. The CDR3 protein is CASSNPGLAEYEQYV. CDR3 sequence (DNA): TGTGCCAGCAGCAATCCGGGACTAGCGGAATACGAGCAGTACGTC.

J is TRBJ2-3 and V is TRBV9; 11 positions match TRBD2. The CDR3 totals 14 residues. Germline V CDR1 and CDR2: SGDLS, YYNGEE. The V segment lost 1 base and the J segment 5 bases; nucleotides outside the gene matches: 0. This CDR3 is CASSVLAGGDTQYF. CDR3 sequence (DNA): TGTGCCAGCAGCGTACTAGCGGGAGGAGATACGCAGTATTTT.

The chain links TRBV2 to TRBJ2-2; D might be TRBD1 (5 bases). V lost 6 bases and J 6 bases, leaving 8 bases between the germline ends. Germline V gives CDR1 SNHLY, CDR2 FYNNEI. There are 12 residues in the CDR3. The CDR3 sequence: CASRGASGELFF. DNA of the CDR3: TGTGCCAGCAGAGGGGCCTCCGGGGAGCTGTTTTTT.